The source of this T cell receptor beta chain is a study of blood T cell repertoires in COVID-19. Study-wide context: Researchers got acute and convalescent COVID-19 samples from the United States, Italy and Spain. From T cells, B-cell-depleted T cells, or PBMCs came the material, which was cDNA or gDNA.

Living in 24 US areas, the participants were between roughly 18 and 89 years of age. As processed by the authors: How many nucleated cells were present was estimated from reference gene primer amplification. Profiled with immunoSEQ multiplex PCR; TCRdb holds only in-frame clones, not every one. Clone size and V and J calls were adopted from that table, with D and trimming inferred from the DNA. The sample includes more than 300,000 clones, 70% to 90% seen only once; the top ten take more than 9%. The CDR3 is 13 amino acids. Looked up from germline, CDR1 is SEHNR and CDR2 is FQNEAQ (reference sequence). The V end lost 1 base, the J end lost 10 bases, and 8 bases lay between the germline ends.

J is TRBJ1-6 and V is TRBV7-9; D call uncertain. The sequence derives from a woman aged 18-29 years who had recovered from COVID-19. The material sequenced was PBMCs or T cells enriched from blood (not recorded which). DNA for the CDR3: TGTGCCAGCAGCTTAGGGGCCTCATCACCCCTCCACTTT. This sequence encodes CASSLGASSPLHF.